This entry lists 18 T cell receptor beta chains sequenced from one sample in a study of blood T cell repertoires in COVID-19. The method was immunoSEQ multiplex PCR; TCRdb's version includes in-frame clones alone and lacks a portion of them. Seen here are about 190,000 clones, less than 90% observed once, and the top ten hold 5.5% to 7.5%. The sample taken for sequencing was peripheral blood. These receptors were obtained from a woman aged 40 to 49 with acute or convalescent COVID-19.

J is TRBJ2-7 and V is TRBV4-1; no reliable D call. Germline-derived CDR1 and CDR2 are MGHRA and YSYEKL. The CDR3 is 13 amino acids. Trimming removed 5 bases from V and 2 bases from J, with 10 bases in between. CDR3 in amino acids: CASSSNPPYEQYF. The CDR3 coding sequence is TGCGCCAGCAGCTCTAACCCTCCCTACGAGCAGTACTTC.

This chain joins TRBV11-2 and TRBJ2-7, with 8 bases lining up with TRBD1. The CDR3 has 13 amino acids. Germline CDR1 is SGHAT and CDR2 is FQNNGV. Trimming at V came to 0 bases and at J to 5 bases, leaving 0 bases not matched to a gene. The CDR3 reads CASSLDRGHEQYF. CDR3 coding DNA: TGTGCCAGCAGCTTAGACAGGGGGCACGAGCAGTACTTC.

The chain couples TRBV7-8 to TRBJ1-1; TRBD1 might be the D (5 bases). This CDR3 spans 15 amino acids. Per germline, CDR1 SGHVS and CDR2 FQNEAQ. Trimming removed 1 base from V and 1 base from J, with 10 bases in between. The CDR3 coding sequence is TGTGCCAGCAGCTTAGTGCAGGGCCCGAACACTGAAGCTTTCTTT. Protein product: CASSLVQGPNTEAFF.

V and J are TRBV30 and TRBJ1-6; 8 bases match TRBD1. Germline V gives CDR1 GTSNPN, CDR2 SVGIG (reference sequence). The CDR3 is made up of 15 amino acids. Trimming took 0 bases from V and 9 from J; bases not matched to a gene: 7. CDR3 sequence reads: CAWSVLTGVGSPLHF. CDR3 bases: TGTGCCTGGAGTGTCCTGACAGGGGTGGGTTCACCCCTCCACTTT.

The V and J genes are TRBV28 and TRBJ2-3, with 11 bases lining up with TRBD1. The germline V gene has CDR1 MDHEN and CDR2 SYDVKM. The CDR3 contains 17 residues. V lost 5 bases, J lost 4 bases, and 11 bases stayed unmatched. CDR3 DNA: TGTGCCAGCAGTCTCATAAGGACAGGGGGCAGGTCAGATACGCAGTATTTT. This encodes CASSLIRTGGRSDTQYF.

The chain couples TRBV10-1 to TRBJ1-2; D gene ambiguous. The CDR3 totals 13 residues. Germline CDR1 reads WNHNN; CDR2 reads SYGVQD (reference sequence). V gave up 3 bases and J gave up 4 bases, with 9 bases separating them. CDR3 sequence: CASSEWRPYGYTF. CDR3 in DNA: TGCGCCAGCAGTGAATGGCGGCCCTATGGCTACACCTTC.

The table lists this clone with a few counts. V is TRBV10-3 and J is TRBJ1-2, with D possibly TRBD1 on 5 matching bases. Germline-derived CDR1 and CDR2 are ENHRY and SYGVKD. Trimming removed 2 bases from V and 10 bases from J, with 11 bases in between. This CDR3 region has 12 residues. The CDR3, as DNA: TGTGCCATCAGTGAGGGGACTGGGTCCTACACCTTC. It translates to CAISEGTGSYTF.

This clone appeared a single time. V usage is TRBV5-1 and J usage is TRBJ2-6, with TRBD2 matching over 8 bases. J lost 2 bases, V lost 0 bases, and 4 bases had no gene match. Germline CDR1 reads SGHRS; CDR2 reads YFSETQ. This CDR3 has 17 amino acids. CDR3 bases: TGCGCCAGCAGCTTGGACGGGAGGGGCCCTGGGGCCAACGTCCTGACTTTC. Protein sequence: CASSLDGRGPGANVLTF.

This clone was detected a few times. The chain joins TRBV7-2 to TRBJ2-7; the D is unclear. Trimming cost V 4 bases and J 3 bases, with 13 bases left between them. CDR1 and CDR2 (germline): SGHTA, FQGNSA. The CDR3 totals 14 residues. CDR3 coding DNA: TGTGCCAGCAGCTCGGTGGTTGGCGGCTACGAGCAGTACTTC. Translation gives CASSSVVGGYEQYF. The entire variable domain, with the rest obtained from reference TRBV7-2 and TRBJ2-7, is as follows: GAGVSQSPSNKVTEKGKDVELRCDPISGHTALYWYRQSLGQGLEFLIYFQGNSAPDKSGLPSDRFSAERTGGSVSTLTIQRTQQEDSAVYLCASSSVVGGYEQYFGPGTRLTVT.

The chain employs TRBV2 and TRBJ1-5; 10 bases fit TRBD1. Germline CDR1 is SNHLY and CDR2 is FYNNEI. CDR3 length: 16 residues. The trim removed 5 bases at V and 6 bases at J, leaving 10 bases unmatched. The CDR3 protein is CASSRQGAQVGQPQHF. CDR3 nucleotide sequence: TGTGCCAGCAGTAGACAGGGGGCGCAGGTTGGTCAGCCCCAGCATTTT. The complete variable domain, with remaining parts taken from reference TRBV2 and TRBJ1-5, reads EPEVTQTPSHQVTQMGQEVILRCVPISNHLYFYWYRQILGQKVEFLVSFYNNEISEKSEIFDDQFSVERPDGSNFTLKIRSTKLEDSAMYFCASSRQGAQVGQPQHFGDGTRLSIL.

The rearrangement links TRBV6-5 to TRBJ2-5; no firm D call. Trimming cost V 4 bases and J 2 bases, with 8 bases left between them. This CDR3 comprises 13 residues. Germline CDR1 MNHEY, CDR2 SVGAGI. The CDR3 sequence: CASSSTPQETQYF. The CDR3 coding sequence is TGTGCCAGCAGTTCGACACCTCAAGAGACCCAGTACTTC.

The chain uses TRBV5-1 and TRBJ2-1; tentative D call: TRBD1 (6 bases). The CDR3 contains 15 residues. Germline V lookup: CDR1 SGHRS, CDR2 YFSETQ. With 1 base removed from V and 4 bases from J, the gap between germline ends came to 12 bases. Here the CDR3 DNA reads TGCGCCAGCAGCTTGATCAGGACAGAGTACAATGAGCAGTTCTTC. It specifies CASSLIRTEYNEQFF.

The chain carries TRBV7-2 and TRBJ1-2, with a possible D match to TRBD1 (6 bases). CDR1 and CDR2 (germline): SGHTA, FQGNSA. V lost 1 base to trimming and J lost 2 bases, with 17 bases between them. The CDR3 is 17 amino acids. The CDR3 reads CASSLEPQGGGNYGYTF. The CDR3 DNA reads as TGTGCCAGCAGCTTAGAGCCACAGGGTGGGGGAAACTATGGCTACACCTTC.

V and J are TRBV6-2 or TRBV6-3 and TRBJ2-3, with 9 nucleotides matching TRBD2. J lost 4 bases, V lost 5 bases, and 4 bases had no gene match. Germline-derived CDR1 and CDR2 are MNHEY and SVGEGT. The CDR3 consists of 14 residues. This CDR3 reads CASSPAGGPDTQYF. Here the CDR3 DNA reads TGTGCCAGCAGTCCAGCGGGGGGACCAGATACGCAGTATTTT.

V usage is TRBV30 and J usage is TRBJ1-3; no clear D gene. The CDR3 is 17 residues long. The V and J ends lost 0 bases and 3 bases respectively, with 18 bases between them. Germline assignment: CDR1 GTSNPN and CDR2 SVGIG (reference sequence). DNA of the CDR3: TGTGCCTGGAGTGTAACCCTCCACAGCATTCTTGGAAACACCATATATTTT. This codes for CAWSVTLHSILGNTIYF.

This clone has a handful of counts. This chain links TRBV9 with TRBJ1-6; no definite D call. The CDR3 has 12 residues. Germline CDR1 and CDR2: SGDLS and YYNGEE. V was shortened by 7 bases and J by 8 bases, with 10 bases between the two germline ends. CDR3 sequence: CASGAWDSPLHF. The CDR3 DNA sequence: TGTGCCAGCGGAGCTTGGGATTCACCCCTCCACTTT.

V and J are TRBV2 and TRBJ2-5; the D gene is possibly TRBD1 (5 bases). With 0 bases removed from V and 5 bases from J, the gap between germline ends came to 13 bases. In germline, CDR1 is SNHLY, CDR2 FYNNEI. The CDR3 consists of 15 residues. The chain's CDR3 is CASSEAQRGKETQYF. The DNA for the CDR3 is TGTGCCAGCAGTGAAGCGCAAAGGGGAAAGGAGACCCAGTACTTC.

This clone has only a few counts. The J gene is TRBJ2-7, the V gene TRBV19; TRBD2 matches at 9 bases. The CDR3 runs 14 residues. Germline trimming cut 4 bases from V and 4 bases from J; bases unmatched to any gene: 5. The germline gives CDR1 LNHDA, CDR2 SQIVND (reference sequence). The DNA for the CDR3 is TGTGCCAGTAGTACGAATAGCGGGGGTTACGAGCAGTACTTC. It specifies CASSTNSGGYEQYF.